Following are 29 T cell receptor beta chains from one sample sequenced in a study of CDR3 diversity in severe acne. TCRdb fed the PCR reads into MiXCR, producing one record per CDR3 protein. This table has approximately 90,000 distinct CDR3 sequences, around 47% appearing once. The sample taken for sequencing was blood. These receptors were taken from a male donor with severe acne vulgaris.

Points on this clonotype: This may come from a read error, since a much larger clone is one base off. This chain connects TRBV29-1 to TRBJ1-1, with D possibly TRBD1 on 5 matching bases. Germline V lookup: CDR1 SQVTM, CDR2 ANQGSEA. This CDR3 contains 13 residues. V was pared by 4 bases and J by 3 bases, with 12 bases between. The CDR3 DNA reads TGCAGCGTTGTAGACAGCATATACACTGAAGCTTTCTTT. Its protein product is CSVVDSIYTEAFF.

V is TRBV24-1 and J is TRBJ2-5; TRBD1 agrees at 7 bases. CDR3 length equals 12 residues. CDR1 is KGHDR and CDR2 is SFDVKD in the germline V gene. Losses at the gene ends were 11 bases for V and 6 bases for J; bases not matched to a gene: 8. CDR3 nucleotides: TGTGCCAGTTCTAGGGGGCGGAAGACCCAGTACTTC. It codes for CASSRGRKTQYF.

This clonotype was found many times. The chain couples TRBV5-1 to TRBJ1-1, with unresolved D. Trimming cost V 4 bases and J 2 bases, with 9 bases left between them. CDR1 and CDR2 (germline): SGHRS, YFSETQ. CDR3 length: 13 amino acids. CDR3 sequence: CASSNDPNTEAFF. CDR3 nucleotides: TGCGCCAGCAGCAACGACCCAAACACTGAAGCTTTCTTT. The whole variable domain, filled in from reference TRBV5-1 and TRBJ1-1, reads KAGVTQTPRYLIKTRGQQVTLSCSPISGHRSVSWYQQTPGQGLQFLFEYFSETQRNKGNFPGRFSGRQFSNSRSEMNVSTLELGDSALYLCASSNDPNTEAFFGQGTRLTVV.

This clonotype was seen ten or more times. CDR3 nucleotide sequence: TGTGCCAGCAGAACTAGCGGGTGGAACACCGGGGAGCTGTTTTTT. Its translation is CASRTSGWNTGELFF. The chain uses TRBV6-5 and TRBJ2-2, with 9 bases that match TRBD2. The CDR3 sequence is 15 residues long. The germline gives CDR1 MNHEY, CDR2 SVGAGI. V shed 6 bases, J shed 1 base, and the junction held 3 bases outside the gene matches.

J is TRBJ2-5 and V is TRBV7-9, with D possibly matching TRBD2 (6 bases). The V end lost 1 base, the J end lost 5 bases, and 14 bases lay between the germline ends. Germline-derived CDR1 and CDR2 are SEHNR and FQNEAQ (reference sequence). The CDR3 is 15 amino acids. DNA of the CDR3: TGTGCCAGCAGCTTAGGCTTCGGACGGGAGGAGACCCAGTACTTC. Its translation is CASSLGFGREETQYF.

The rearrangement uses TRBV9 and TRBJ1-1; 8 bases line up with TRBD1. The CDR3 extends over 14 amino acids. With V trimmed by 0 bases and J by 8 bases, 6 bases remained unmatched. CDR1 is SGDLS, CDR2 YYNGEE, per germline. The CDR3 loop is CASSVGTGIGEAFF. In DNA, the CDR3 is TGTGCCAGCAGCGTAGGGACAGGGATCGGGGAAGCTTTCTTT.

This chain joins TRBV5-1 and TRBJ2-4; TRBD2 might be the D (6 bases). The CDR3 contains 15 residues. CDR1 is SGHRS, CDR2 YFSETQ, per germline. V was pared by 4 bases and J by 8 bases, with 19 bases between. CDR3 DNA sequence: TGCGCCAGCAGCGGCACCGGGACCGGGGGTGACATTCAGTACTTC. As protein: CASSGTGTGGDIQYF.

This clonotype was picked up many times. The rearrangement uses TRBV5-1 and TRBJ1-6, with D unclear. Germline loops: CDR1 SGHRS, CDR2 YFSETQ. The germline V and J ends were trimmed by 4 bases and 0 bases, with 11 bases remaining between them. The CDR3 consists of 16 residues. The CDR3 DNA sequence: TGCGCCAGCAGCCCCCAAGGGCGCTCCTATAATTCACCCCTCCACTTT. Encoded protein: CASSPQGRSYNSPLHF. Drawing the rest from reference TRBV5-1 and TRBJ1-6, the complete variable domain is KAGVTQTPRYLIKTRGQQVTLSCSPISGHRSVSWYQQTPGQGLQFLFEYFSETQRNKGNFPGRFSGRQFSNSRSEMNVSTLELGDSALYLCASSPQGRSYNSPLHFGNGTRLTVT.

This clonotype was found once. This sequence may be a read error, since a much larger clone differs from it by one base. The chain's CDR3 is CASSLAGESNQPRHF. The CDR3, as DNA: TGCGCCAGCAGCTTGGCTGGGGAGAGCAATCAGCCCCGGCATTTT. The J gene is TRBJ1-5, the V gene TRBV5-1; D call uncertain. Looked up from germline, CDR1 is SGHRS and CDR2 is YFSETQ. CDR3 length: 15 residues.

This clonotype was found many times. The rearrangement joins TRBV7-9 to TRBJ2-7, with D tentatively TRBD1 (6 bases). V shed 5 bases and J shed 6 bases, with 14 bases lying between them. CDR3 length: 13 amino acids. Germline-derived CDR1 and CDR2 are SEHNR and FQNEAQ (reference sequence). The CDR3 sequence: CASSPRGISEQYV. CDR3 nucleotides: TGTGCCAGCAGCCCCAGGGGTATCAGCGAGCAGTACGTC.

The chain couples TRBV6-5 to TRBJ1-5; D may be TRBD1 (5 bases). The V end lost 2 bases, the J end lost 5 bases, and 10 bases lay between the germline ends. In germline, CDR1 is MNHEY, CDR2 SVGAGI. The CDR3 spans 14 residues. DNA for the CDR3: TGTGCCAGCAGTTACGCGGGGGAACATCAGCCCCAGCATTTT. It is translated as CASSYAGEHQPQHF.

This clonotype is classed as medium-sized. The chain couples TRBV7-9 to TRBJ2-7; D may be TRBD1 (5 bases). The V end lost 10 bases, the J end lost 2 bases, and 12 bases lay between the germline ends. Germline CDR1 reads SEHNR; CDR2 reads FQNEAQ (reference sequence). The CDR3 is 12 amino acids. CDR3 sequence (DNA): TGTGCCACCAGGGTCACCGCCTACGAGCAGTACTTC. Residues: CATRVTAYEQYF.

With regard to this clonotype: At one boundary the junction diverges from the germline segment, which might be a read error. This chain joins TRBV5-1 and TRBJ2-6; TRBD1 might be the D (5 bases). Germline V CDR1 and CDR2: SGHRS, YFSETQ. The CDR3 extends over 14 amino acids. The CDR3 spells CASSDPRGADVLTF. CDR3 DNA: TGCGCCAGCAGCGACCCTCGTGGGGCCGACGTCCTGACTTTC.

On this clonotype: A much larger clone differs from this one at a single base, so this may be a read error. J is TRBJ1-5 and V is TRBV5-1, with unresolved D. Germline CDR1 is SGHRS and CDR2 is YFSETQ. This CDR3 region has 15 residues. This CDR3 reads CASNLNGDSNQPQHF. DNA of the CDR3: TGCGCCAGCAACTTGAACGGGGATAGCAATCAGCCCCAGCATTTT.

J is TRBJ1-1 and V is TRBV25-1; TRBD1 matches at 8 bases. This CDR3 is built from 13 residues. Losses at the gene ends were 7 bases for V and 4 bases for J; bases not matched to a gene: 5. CDR1 and CDR2 (germline): MGHDK, SYGVNS. CDR3 sequence: CASTQTGGTEAFF. CDR3 nucleotides: TGTGCCAGCACCCAAACAGGGGGCACTGAAGCTTTCTTT.

The chain combines TRBV9 with TRBJ1-2; TRBD1 is a possible D gene (5 bases). The germline V and J ends were trimmed by 1 base and 5 bases, with 9 bases remaining between them. The CDR3 is 13 amino acids. In germline, CDR1 is SGDLS, CDR2 YYNGEE. As DNA, the CDR3 is TGTGCCAGCAGCGTAAGCGAGGGGTATGGCTACACCTTC. It specifies CASSVSEGYGYTF.

The J gene is TRBJ2-2, the V gene TRBV3-1; D is uncertain. The germline V gene has CDR1 LGHDT and CDR2 YNNKEL (reference sequence). V lost 4 bases, J lost 1 base, and 10 bases lay in between. The CDR3 is 15 amino acids. CDR3 coding DNA: TGTGCCAGCAGCCTGAGGCCCAGGAACACCGGGGAGCTGTTTTTT. This translates into CASSLRPRNTGELFF.

The genes are TRBV29-1 and TRBJ2-5; D might be TRBD1 or TRBD2, each matching 7 bases. Trimming cost V 7 bases and J 3 bases, with 18 bases left between them. CDR1 SQVTM and CDR2 ANQGSEA come from the germline V gene. This CDR3 is built from 14 residues. The CDR3 reads CSAAWAGGEETQYF. DNA of the CDR3: TGCAGCGCCGCCTGGGCAGGGGGGGAAGAGACCCAGTACTTC.

The chain employs TRBV28 and TRBJ2-3; no definite D call. Germline V gene lookup returns CDR1 MDHEN and CDR2 SYDVKM. CDR3 length equals 13 residues. V lost 5 bases to trimming and J lost 8 bases, with 14 bases between them. CDR3 in amino acids: CASSPGLQGTQYF. In DNA, the CDR3 is TGTGCCAGCAGTCCCGGGCTCCAAGGTACGCAGTATTTT.

The rearrangement links TRBV10-3 to TRBJ2-1; 9 nucleotides align to TRBD2. Germline V gene data show CDR1 as ENHRY and CDR2 as SYGVKD. The junction had 20 bases not matched to a gene; V was cut back by 10 bases and J by 4 bases. The CDR3 runs 18 residues. The CDR3: CATSGPVLAGRGYNEQFF. The CDR3 DNA follows: TGTGCCACTAGTGGTCCCGTGCTAGCGGGAAGAGGGTACAATGAGCAGTTCTTC.

Points on this clonotype: The junction departs from germline at one end; a sequencing error may be responsible. The chain links TRBV2 to TRBJ2-5, with D perhaps matching TRBD2 (5 bases). There are 15 residues in the CDR3. Germline V gene data show CDR1 as SNHLY and CDR2 as FYNNEI. This chain's CDR3 is CDSSGDWARRETQYF. The CDR3 DNA is TGTGACAGCAGTGGGGATTGGGCGAGGAGGGAGACCCAGTACTTC.

This clonotype was seen only a few times. The V gene is TRBV7-9, the J gene TRBJ2-5, with 10 positions matching TRBD2. After removal of 0 bases from V and 5 bases from J, the junction contained 6 bases not matched to a gene. The length of the CDR3 is 16 residues. CDR1 is SEHNR, CDR2 FQNEAQ, per germline (reference sequence). CDR3 amino acids: CASSLAATSGTETQYF. The DNA for the CDR3 is TGTGCCAGCAGCTTAGCCGCTACTAGCGGGACGGAGACCCAGTACTTC.

V usage is TRBV20-1 and J usage is TRBJ2-7; TRBD1 aligns across 9 bases. The V segment lost 6 bases and the J segment 2 bases; nucleotides outside the gene matches: 5. The CDR3 has 13 amino acids. Germline V gives CDR1 DFQATT, CDR2 SNEGSKA (reference sequence). The CDR3 bases are TGCAGTGCCCCGCGGGACAGGGCCTACGAGCAGTACTTC. Its translation is CSAPRDRAYEQYF.

The chain recombines TRBV7-3 with TRBJ2-2, with 7 nucleotides matching TRBD1. CDR1 SGHTA and CDR2 FQGTGA come from the germline V gene. This CDR3 comprises 15 residues. V was clipped by 4 bases and J by 4 bases; unmatched bases: 6. CDR3 bases: TGTGCCAGCAGCTCTATGGGACAGCCCACCGGGGAGCTGTTTTTT. It translates to CASSSMGQPTGELFF.

V usage is TRBV20-1 and J usage is TRBJ1-2; tentatively, D is TRBD1 (6 bases). Trimming removed 0 bases from V and 7 bases from J, with 15 bases in between. Per germline, CDR1 DFQATT and CDR2 SNEGSKA (reference sequence). The CDR3 is 14 amino acids. CDR3 DNA sequence: TGCAGTGCTAGAGAAGCAGGGGCAGGTCGTGGCTACACCTTC. Residues: CSAREAGAGRGYTF.

The gene calls are TRBV15 and TRBJ2-7, with no clear D. V dropped 0 bases and J dropped 9 bases, with 6 bases sitting between them. The CDR3 extends over 11 amino acids. From germline, CDR1 is LNHNV and CDR2 YYDKDF (reference sequence). CDR3 nucleotides: TGTGCCACCAGCAGAGATAACGGGCAGTACTTC. This gives the protein CATSRDNGQYF.

Regarding this clonotype: This may be a read error: a much more frequent sequence differs by one nucleotide. The rearrangement uses TRBV20-1 and TRBJ1-2; tentative D call: TRBD1 (5 bases). Trimming pared 5 bases from V and 6 bases from J, leaving 10 bases between. The CDR3 contains 11 residues. Germline-derived CDR1 and CDR2 are DFQATT and SNEGSKA (reference sequence). This CDR3 is CSAGGTNGYTF. As DNA, the CDR3 is TGCAGTGCTGGCGGGACTAATGGCTACACCTTC.

In the case of this clonotype: Without the conserved terminal phenylalanine or tryptophan, this CDR3 likely stems from a read error. The chain is built from TRBV15 and TRBJ2-7; 12 positions match TRBD1. The CDR3 spans 15 residues. CDR1 is LNHNV, CDR2 YYDKDF, per germline (reference sequence). This CDR3 reads CAASRKGTGGAEQYL. CDR3 in DNA: TGTGCCGCCAGCAGGAAAGGGACAGGGGGCGCCGAGCAGTACCTC.

The V call is TRBV11-2, the J call TRBJ2-7; perhaps D is TRBD1 or TRBD2 (5 bases each). The CDR3 length is 13 residues. CDR1 and CDR2 from the germline V gene are SGHAT and FQNNGV. Trimming cost V 5 bases and J 6 bases, with 14 bases left between them. This chain's CDR3 is CASSIGTSLEQYF. Here the CDR3 DNA reads TGTGCCAGCAGCATCGGGACGTCCCTCGAGCAGTACTTC.